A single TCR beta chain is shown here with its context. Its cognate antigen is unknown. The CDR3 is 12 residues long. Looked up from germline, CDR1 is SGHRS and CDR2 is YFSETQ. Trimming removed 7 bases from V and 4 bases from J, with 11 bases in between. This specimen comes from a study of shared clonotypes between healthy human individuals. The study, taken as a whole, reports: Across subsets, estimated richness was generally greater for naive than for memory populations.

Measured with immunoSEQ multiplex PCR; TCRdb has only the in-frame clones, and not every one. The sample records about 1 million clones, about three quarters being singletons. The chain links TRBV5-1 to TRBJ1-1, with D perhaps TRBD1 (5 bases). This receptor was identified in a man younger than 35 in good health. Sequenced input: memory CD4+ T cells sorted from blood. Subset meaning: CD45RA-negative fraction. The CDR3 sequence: CASSQGVTEAFF. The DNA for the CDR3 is TGCGCCAGCTCGCAGGGTGTCACTGAAGCTTTCTTT.